Listed here are 14 T cell receptor beta chains from one sample, sequenced in a study of blood T cell repertoires in COVID-19. TCRdb's copy holds only in-frame clones and misses some; the assay was immunoSEQ multiplex PCR. Among roughly 160,000 clones listed, about 86% were seen once. The sample comprised peripheral blood. These receptors came from a man between 18 and 29 years old with acute or convalescent COVID-19.

The chain joins TRBV5-4 to TRBJ1-3, with D possibly being TRBD1 (6 bases). V dropped 0 bases and J dropped 0 bases, with 10 bases sitting between them. Germline V gives CDR1 SGHNT, CDR2 YYREEE (reference sequence). The CDR3 is made up of 16 amino acids. In DNA form, the CDR3 reads TGTGCCAGCAGCTTGGGTGGGACACTCTCTGGAAACACCATATATTTT. Encoded protein: CASSLGGTLSGNTIYF.

This chain links TRBV28 with TRBJ1-2; 9 nucleotides agree with TRBD1. The CDR3 length is 15 residues. Per germline, CDR1 MDHEN and CDR2 SYDVKM. The ends lost 6 bases at V and 4 bases at J; junction bases unmatched: 9. CDR3 DNA: TGTGCCAGCAGAGCAACAGGGGGCAGCGGCTATGGCTACACCTTC. This codes for CASRATGGSGYGYTF.

The CDR3 DNA reads as TGTGCCTGGGGGGAGGGAACAGATACGCAGTATTTT. Protein product: CAWGEGTDTQYF. The rearrangement uses TRBV30 and TRBJ2-3; 7 bases match TRBD2. Trimming at V came to 5 bases and at J to 3 bases, leaving 2 bases not matched to a gene. The V gene's germline CDR1 is GTSNPN and CDR2 SVGIG (reference sequence). There are 12 residues in the CDR3. The full variable domain, completed using reference TRBV30 and TRBJ2-3, is SQTIHQWPATLVQPVGSPLSLECTVEGTSNPNLYWYRQAAGRGLQLLFYSVGIGQISSEVPQNLSASRPQDRQFILSSKKLLLSDSGFYLCAWGEGTDTQYFGPGTRLTVL.

In regard to this clone: Within the sample, other DNA sequences also encode this same CDR3. This rearrangement joins TRBV11-2 to TRBJ1-3; D not certain. Trimming shortened V by 0 bases and J by 0 bases, and 6 bases separated the two germline ends. In germline, CDR1 is SGHAT, CDR2 FQNNGV. CDR3 length: 15 amino acids. CDR3 loop: CASSLDPVSGNTIYF. CDR3 DNA sequence: TGTGCCAGCAGCTTAGATCCTGTCTCTGGAAACACCATATATTTT.

This chain links TRBV5-1 with TRBJ2-3, with a weak D call TRBD1 (5 bases). This CDR3 region has 16 residues. Germline CDR1 is SGHRS and CDR2 is YFSETQ. V shed 4 bases and J shed 3 bases, with 18 bases lying between them. The CDR3 spells CASSPSGYTRTDTQYF. In nucleotides, the CDR3 is TGCGCCAGCAGCCCATCAGGGTATACGAGGACAGATACGCAGTATTTT. The full variable domain, its missing parts supplied by reference TRBV5-1 and TRBJ2-3, is KAGVTQTPRYLIKTRGQQVTLSCSPISGHRSVSWYQQTPGQGLQFLFEYFSETQRNKGNFPGRFSGRQFSNSRSEMNVSTLELGDSALYLCASSPSGYTRTDTQYFGPGTRLTVL.

This chain connects TRBV19 to TRBJ1-2; the D gene is possibly TRBD1 (6 bases). V shed 5 bases and J shed 7 bases, with 20 bases lying between them. CDR1 is LNHDA, CDR2 SQIVND, per germline (reference sequence). This CDR3 has 15 residues. CDR3 coding DNA: TGTGCCAGTAGTGGTACCGGGACACAGGATTTTGGCTACACCTTC. Translating gives CASSGTGTQDFGYTF.

This chain joins TRBV4-1 and TRBJ2-1; the match to TRBD2 covers 9 bases. This CDR3 contains 17 residues. Looked up from germline, CDR1 is MGHRA and CDR2 is YSYEKL. V lost 0 bases and J lost 2; bases outside the gene matches: 5. The CDR3 region has the DNA TGCGCCAGCAGCCAAGACCCCGCTAGCGGGACCTACAATGAGCAGTTCTTC. It translates to CASSQDPASGTYNEQFF.

The V gene is TRBV12-3 or TRBV12-4, the J gene TRBJ2-3; 7 bases are shared with TRBD1. V shed 5 bases, J shed 9 bases, and the junction held 5 bases outside the gene matches. This CDR3 region has 12 residues. This CDR3 reads CASSDRDQTQYF. CDR3 bases: TGTGCCAGCAGTGACAGGGACCAGACGCAGTATTTT.

J is TRBJ2-3 and V is TRBV11-1; the match to TRBD1 covers 12 bases. The CDR3 is 15 residues long. Trimming took 4 bases from V and 4 from J; bases not matched to a gene: 3. Germline V CDR1 and CDR2: SGHAT, FQDESV (reference sequence). As DNA, the CDR3 is TGTGCCAGCAGCTCAGGGACAGGGGGCTCAGATACGCAGTATTTT. It codes for CASSSGTGGSDTQYF.

The CDR3 here is CASSNRVLTEAFF. The CDR3 region has the DNA TGTGCCAGCAGCAACAGGGTTTTAACTGAAGCTTTCTTT. The V call is TRBV7-2, the J call TRBJ1-1; TRBD1 is a possible D gene (6 bases). Germline CDR1 reads SGHTA; CDR2 reads FQGNSA. Trimming removed 5 bases from V and 5 bases from J, with 12 bases in between. CDR3 size: 13 residues.

CDR3 protein: CASSPLAGGPGELFF. In DNA, the CDR3 is TGTGCCAGCAGCCCCCTAGCGGGGGGGCCCGGGGAGCTGTTTTTT. This sequence joins TRBV4-2 and TRBJ2-2; 12 bases align to TRBD2. Germline CDR1 LGHNA, CDR2 YNFKEQ. The V gene end was trimmed by 4 bases and the J gene end by 6 bases; junction bases not matched to a gene: 3. This CDR3 spans 15 amino acids.

The rearrangement uses TRBV2 and TRBJ2-1, with D perhaps TRBD1 (5 bases). Trimming stripped 7 bases from V and 7 bases from J, with 17 bases between. Germline CDR1 and CDR2: SNHLY and FYNNEI. The CDR3 spans 14 residues. CDR3 in DNA: TGTGCCAGCACGCCCAGGGTCGGCCGGAATGAGCAGTTCTTC. Translated, it gives CASTPRVGRNEQFF. Based on the CDR3 plus reference TRBV2 and TRBJ2-1, the full variable domain is EPEVTQTPSHQVTQMGQEVILRCVPISNHLYFYWYRQILGQKVEFLVSFYNNEISEKSEIFDDQFSVERPDGSNFTLKIRSTKLEDSAMYFCASTPRVGRNEQFFGPGTRLTVL.

The gene calls are TRBV7-9 and TRBJ1-2; TRBD1 agrees at 8 bases. Germline assignment: CDR1 SEHNR and CDR2 FQNEAQ (reference sequence). The CDR3 runs 14 residues. J lost 4 bases, V lost 5 bases, and 6 bases had no gene match. The CDR3 coding sequence is TGTGCCAGCAGCGCCAAGGGACAGGTCTATGGCTACACCTTC. This translates into CASSAKGQVYGYTF.

Only one count was recorded for this clone. V is TRBV7-6 and J is TRBJ2-7; unclear D gene. This CDR3 contains 13 residues. Germline CDR1 reads SGHVS; CDR2 reads FNYEAQ. V shed 1 base and J shed 6 bases, with 10 bases lying between them. The CDR3 loop reads CASSLDAASEQYF. The CDR3 DNA reads as TGTGCCAGCAGCTTAGACGCGGCGTCCGAGCAGTACTTC.